Listed here are 25 T cell receptor beta chains from one sample, sequenced in a study of CD8+ T cells in alopecia areata. Investigators isolated RNA and reverse transcribed it into cDNA to act as the sequencing template. Only in-frame clones appear in the TCRdb table, and some are missing; sequencing was by immunoSEQ multiplex PCR. Singletons are absent from the sample, which has more than 250,000 clones. Cells from pooled cutaneous lymph nodes were sorted by CD4, CD8alpha, NKG2D, NKG2ACE and other markers. The sequencing sample was made of CD4+ T cells sorted from a lymph node. The source of these receptors is a C3H/HeJ mouse with alopecia areata. The mouse line has the MHC haplotype H2-k.

As concerns this clone: Genes and germline are mouse. The sequenced fragment ends 4 residues before the CDR3 boundary, so the rest is inferred from the germline J gene. This chain connects TRBV13-1 to TRBJ2-4; D might be TRBD1 (6 bases). The CDR3 runs to 12 residues. Germline CDR1 NSHNY, CDR2 SYGAGN. Partial CDR3 DNA: TGTGCCAGCAGTGCGGGACATAAC. Encoded protein: CASSAGHN. The entire CDR3 protein reads CASSAGHNTLYF.

The table lists this clone with a few counts. The genes are named according to mouse. The read is 4 residues too short to cover the CDR3 end, so that end is filled in from the germline J gene. This same CDR3 is encoded by further DNA sequences in the sample. This chain uses TRBV1 with TRBJ2-1; 8 bases map to TRBD1. The CDR3 loop spans 15 amino acids. The germline gives CDR1 NSQYPW, CDR2 LRSPGD (reference sequence). J lost 2 bases, V lost 3 bases, and 3 bases had no gene match. The CDR3: CTCSAQTGDYAEQFF. The sequenced CDR3 bases are TGCACCTGCAGTGCTCAGACAGGGGACTATGCT. Full variable domain (missing parts from reference TRBV1 and TRBJ2-1): VTLLEQNPRWRLVPRGQAVNLRCILKNSQYPWMSWYQQDLQKQLQWLFTLRSPGDKEVKSLPGADYLATRVTDTELRLQVANMSQGRTLYCTCSAQTGDYAEQFFGPGTRLTVL.

Only a few counts were recorded for this clone. The genes and germline here are from mouse. With the read ending 4 residues before the CDR3 end, the germline J gene is used to fill in that end. V gene TRBV13-2 combines with J gene TRBJ2-2; TRBD1 matches 10 bases. Germline V gene lookup returns CDR1 NNHNN and CDR2 SYGAGS (reference sequence). V lost 5 bases to trimming and J lost 2 bases; unmatched junction nucleotides: 3. The CDR3 has 15 residues. The CDR3 bases that were read are TGTGCCAGCGGGTCGACAGGGGGCAACACCGGG. It translates to CASGSTGGNTG. The full CDR3 sequence reads CASGSTGGNTGQLYF.

As for this clone: Gene names and germline refer to mouse. From the germline J gene comes the end of the CDR3, since the read stops 4 residues before it. The V and J genes are TRBV31 and TRBJ2-1; 7 bases agree with TRBD1. Germline CDR1 reads GKSSPN; CDR2 reads SITVG. The CDR3 runs 13 residues. Losses at the gene ends were 3 bases for V and 5 bases for J; bases not matched to a gene: 4. Partial CDR3 DNA: TGTGCCTGGAGCGAGGGACAGAATGCT. Translation gives CAWSEGQNA. The whole CDR3 sequence reads CAWSEGQNAEQFF.

In the case of this clone: Gene names and germline match the mouse. The missing CDR3 end, 4 residues past where the read stops, is filled in from the germline J gene. The V gene is TRBV5, the J gene TRBJ2-5, with a possible D match to TRBD1 (6 bases). The CDR3 covers 16 residues. Germline V CDR1 and CDR2: LGHNA, YNLKQL (reference sequence). V lost 1 base to trimming and J lost 2 bases, with 13 bases between them. CDR3 DNA, as far as it was read: TGTGCCAGCAGCCAAGTCTCACAGGGAGGCCAAGAC. Its protein product is CASSQVSQGGQD. The entire CDR3 is CASSQVSQGGQDTQYF.

This clone was counted only a few times. The gene names given are mouse names. The read ends 4 residues before the CDR3 terminus; that terminus is restored from the germline J gene. The J gene is TRBJ2-1, the V gene TRBV13-2; possibly TRBD1 for D (6 bases). V lost 0 bases to trimming and J lost 1 base, with 11 bases between them. Germline CDR1 NNHNN, CDR2 SYGAGS (reference sequence). CDR3 length: 16 residues. The CDR3 bases that were read are TGTGCCAGCGGTGATGCAGGGGAGGGGAACTATGCT. Its protein product is CASGDAGEGNYA. The complete CDR3 reads CASGDAGEGNYAEQFF.

Points on this clone: Mouse gene names apply. The DNA ends 4 residues before the CDR3 does, and the rest of the CDR3 is filled in from the germline J gene. The J gene is TRBJ2-2, the V gene TRBV13-1, with 7 bases aligning to TRBD1. The length of the CDR3 is 15 residues. The junction had 4 bases not matched to a gene; V was cut back by 4 bases and J by 1 base. The V gene's germline CDR1 is NSHNY and CDR2 SYGAGN. The DNA read from the CDR3 is TGTGCCAGCAGTCCCCGGGACAGAAACACCGGG. Its translation: CASSPRDRNTG. Given in full, the CDR3 is CASSPRDRNTGQLYF.

This clone showed up just a few times. The genes and germline here are from mouse. The CDR3 goes on 4 residues after the read ends, and that part is filled in from the germline J gene. This chain connects TRBV13-1 to TRBJ1-2; no firm D call. V lost 4 bases, J lost 1 base, and 8 bases lay in between. Per the germline V gene, CDR1 is NSHNY and CDR2 is SYGAGN. This CDR3 spans 13 amino acids. Here the CDR3 reads CASSTTENSDYTF. The DNA read from the CDR3 is TGTGCCAGCAGTACCACAGAAAACTCC.

This clone has more than one count but fewer than ten. Gene names follow the mouse nomenclature. The CDR3 end falls 4 residues outside the read, so it is completed with the germline J gene. The V gene is TRBV31, the J gene TRBJ2-1, with a weak D call TRBD2 (6 bases). This CDR3 is 14 amino acids long. Trimming took 4 bases from V and 1 from J, leaving 11 bases between them. Germline CDR1 GKSSPN, CDR2 SITVG. CDR3 in amino acids: CAWTPWGNYAEQFF. The DNA read from the CDR3 is TGTGCCTGGACTCCCTGGGGCAACTATGCT.

This clone was found a few times. Gene names follow the mouse nomenclature. Read sequence stops 4 residues before the CDR3 end, and the germline J gene provides the missing end. The sample has other DNA sequences that encode this CDR3 too. V is TRBV31 and J is TRBJ1-2, with TRBD1 matching 10 bases. Germline loops: CDR1 GKSSPN, CDR2 SITVG. V shed 0 bases and J 2 bases; nucleotides not matched to a gene: 3. CDR3 size: 15 residues. CDR3 sequence: CAWSLVGQGNSDYTF. Incomplete CDR3 DNA: TGTGCCTGGAGTCTAGTGGGACAGGGGAACTCC. The full variable domain, its missing parts supplied by reference TRBV31 and TRBJ1-2, is AQTIHQWPVAEIKAVGSPLSLGCTIKGKSSPNLYWYWQATGGTLQQLFYSITVGQVESVVQLNLSASRPKDDQFILSTEKLLLSHSGFYLCAWSLVGQGNSDYTFGSGTRLLVI.

This clone was recorded a few times. Each gene name is a mouse one. With the read ending 4 residues before the CDR3 end, the germline J gene is used to fill in that end. J is TRBJ2-3 and V is TRBV1; maybe TRBD1 (6 bases). Between the trimmed V and J ends, which lost 1 base and 3 bases, there was a span of 11 bases. CDR1 is NSQYPW and CDR2 is LRSPGD in the germline V gene (reference sequence). The CDR3 is 15 amino acids. CDR3 bases read: TGCACCTGCAGTGCAGTAGGTGGGACAGCAGAA. Translated: CTCSAVGGTAE. The entire CDR3 reads CTCSAVGGTAETLYF.

A note on this clone: Each gene name is a mouse one. With the read ending 4 residues before the CDR3 end, the germline J gene is used to fill in that end. The chain carries TRBV13-2 and TRBJ2-3; 10 positions match TRBD2. The length of the CDR3 is 16 residues. Germline V gene lookup returns CDR1 NNHNN and CDR2 SYGAGS (reference sequence). Unmatched junction bases numbered 4, after V lost 1 base and J lost 2 bases. Incomplete CDR3 DNA: TGTGCCAGCGGTGATCTGGGGGGGCGAAATGCAGAA. This gives the protein CASGDLGGRNAE. The full CDR3 protein reads CASGDLGGRNAETLYF.

A word on this clone: Germline and genes here are mouse. The CDR3 is cut off 4 residues early in the read; its end comes from the germline J gene. The chain recombines TRBV5 with TRBJ2-5, with 9 positions matching TRBD2. Germline V lookup: CDR1 LGHNA, CDR2 YNLKQL (reference sequence). This CDR3 has 14 amino acids. Incomplete CDR3 DNA: TGTGCCAGCAGCCCTCGACTGGGGGTTGAC. Its translation: CASSPRLGVD. The full CDR3 is CASSPRLGVDTQYF.

In regard to this clone: Genes and germline are mouse. The read ends 4 residues before the CDR3 terminus; that terminus is restored from the germline J gene. The chain employs TRBV14 and TRBJ2-2, with 7 bases matching TRBD1. The CDR3 extends over 13 amino acids. The J segment lost 4 bases and the V segment lost 5 bases, leaving 2 bases of the junction unmatched. The V gene's germline CDR1 is SGHDT and CDR2 FRDEAV. CDR3 region: CASSTGATGQLYF. CDR3 bases read: TGTGCCAGCAGCACAGGGGCCACCGGG.

Details on this clone: A single base separates this from a much larger clone, so it may be a read error. Gene names are the mouse ones. The observed sequence ends 4 residues before the CDR3 terminus, with the missing tail filled in from the germline J gene. The V call is TRBV13-1, the J call TRBJ2-3, with D unresolved. Between the trimmed V and J ends, which lost 4 bases and 0 bases, there was a span of 6 bases. This CDR3 spans 13 amino acids. Germline values: CDR1 NSHNY, CDR2 SYGAGN. The CDR3: CASSNSSAETLYF. CDR3 DNA (partial): TGTGCCAGCAGTAACAGTAGTGCAGAA.

This clone was detected only a few times. Genes here carry mouse names. From the germline J gene comes the end of the CDR3, since the read stops 4 residues before it. The chain links TRBV19 to TRBJ2-5, with TRBD1 matching 7 bases. CDR1 is FNHDT, CDR2 SITEND, per germline (reference sequence). The CDR3 sequence is 14 residues long. CDR3 DNA, as far as it was read: TGTGCCAGCAGCACACAGGGGAGGAAAGAC. This translates into CASSTQGRKD. The CDR3 in full is CASSTQGRKDTQYF.

This clone was seen more than once but under ten times. The gene names given are mouse names. The read stops 4 residues short of the end of the CDR3; the missing end is completed from the germline J gene. The chain couples TRBV13-1 to TRBJ2-5; 7 bases map to TRBD1. This CDR3 has 14 residues. Germline V gene lookup returns CDR1 NSHNY and CDR2 SYGAGN. The sequenced part of the CDR3 DNA is TGTGCCAGCAGCCCTGACAGGGCGGGAGAC. Residues: CASSPDRAGD. The entire CDR3 is CASSPDRAGDTQYF.

This clone was recorded a few times. Mouse germline and gene names are used. The read ends 4 residues early relative to the CDR3; the germline J gene fills the gap. Other DNA sequences in this specimen translate into the identical CDR3. The V call is TRBV13-3, the J call TRBJ2-7; 9 bases line up with TRBD2. The germline V gene encodes CDR1 NNHDY and CDR2 SYVADS. With V trimmed by 3 bases and J by 0 bases, 4 bases remained unmatched. This CDR3 spans 15 amino acids. The CDR3 is CASSGDWGSSYEQYF. The part of the CDR3 DNA that was read is TGTGCCAGCAGTGGAGACTGGGGGAGCTCCTAT.

Details on this clone: Gene names denote mouse genes. The sequenced CDR3 bases are TGCACCTGCAGTCCCGACAGGGGGCACGACACA. It encodes CTCSPDRGHDT. The whole CDR3 protein is CTCSPDRGHDTEVFF. The rearrangement uses TRBV1 and TRBJ1-1, with TRBD1 matching 10 bases. The read gets to within 4 residues of the CDR3 end, and the germline J gene fills in the rest. J gave up 3 bases and V 5 bases, and 6 bases lay outside the gene matches. The CDR3 has 15 residues. CDR1 and CDR2 from the germline V gene are NSQYPW and LRSPGD (reference sequence).

This clone has a handful of counts. Genes and germline are mouse. The read ends 4 residues shy of where the CDR3 ends; the end is completed using the germline J gene. This chain links TRBV19 with TRBJ2-2, with 9 bases lining up with TRBD2. Germline V CDR1 and CDR2: FNHDT, SITEND (reference sequence). The V and J ends lost 0 bases and 0 bases, in that order; junction bases with no gene match: 3. This CDR3 spans 17 amino acids. The CDR3 DNA, read in part, is TGTGCCAGCAGTATAGACTGGGGGGCCACAAACACCGGG. Protein sequence: CASSIDWGATNTG. The whole CDR3 reads CASSIDWGATNTGQLYF.

About this clone: Germline and genes here are mouse. The covered CDR3 bases are TGTGCCAGCGGCCGGGACAGGAACACCGGG. This encodes CASGRDRNTG. The whole CDR3 sequence reads CASGRDRNTGQLYF. This chain links TRBV13-2 with TRBJ2-2; 8 bases agree with TRBD1. Read sequence stops 4 residues before the CDR3 end, and the germline J gene provides the missing end. Germline CDR1 NNHNN, CDR2 SYGAGS (reference sequence). The CDR3 extends over 14 amino acids. V was clipped by 5 bases and J by 2 bases; unmatched bases: 2.

To note about this clone: Gene names refer to mouse genes. The CDR3 is cut off 4 residues early in the read; its end comes from the germline J gene. The V gene is TRBV17, the J gene TRBJ2-4, with 12 bases fitting TRBD2. The CDR3 extends over 17 amino acids. The junction had 2 bases not matched to a gene; V was cut back by 0 bases and J by 1 base. Germline V gives CDR1 MNHDT, CDR2 YYDKIL. CDR3 residues: CASSRETGGARQNTLYF. The part of the CDR3 DNA that was read is TGTGCTAGCAGTAGAGAGACTGGGGGGGCGCGTCAAAAC.

As to this clone: The gene names given are mouse names. The read is 4 residues too short to cover the CDR3 end, so that end is filled in from the germline J gene. The chain combines TRBV1 with TRBJ2-7, with D possibly TRBD1 on 5 matching bases. Germline V lookup: CDR1 NSQYPW, CDR2 LRSPGD (reference sequence). This CDR3 contains 14 residues. The CDR3 spells CTCSADSRDYEQYF. The sequenced part of the CDR3 DNA is TGCACCTGCAGTGCAGATAGCAGGGATTAT.

This clone was detected a few times. Genes and germline come from the mouse. The CDR3 is cut off 4 residues early in the read; its end comes from the germline J gene. At the DNA level, this CDR3 is encoded by other sequences in the same sample as well. This rearrangement joins TRBV5 to TRBJ2-2; possible D gene TRBD1, 6 bases. CDR1 is LGHNA and CDR2 is YNLKQL in the germline V gene (reference sequence). CDR3 size: 15 residues. With 2 bases removed from V and 1 base from J, the gap between germline ends came to 8 bases. The CDR3 loop is CASSQPGQNTGQLYF. The covered CDR3 bases are TGTGCCAGCAGCCAACCGGGACAAAACACCGGG.

A word on this clone: Mouse gene names apply. With the read ending 4 residues before the CDR3 end, the germline J gene is used to fill in that end. The sample has other DNA sequences that encode this CDR3 too. This rearrangement joins TRBV5 to TRBJ2-7, with 11 bases matching TRBD2. Trimming cost V 0 bases and J 3 bases; bases outside gene matches: 1. The CDR3 runs to 15 residues. Germline lookup yields CDR1 LGHNA and CDR2 YNLKQL (reference sequence). The CDR3: CASSQEGLGVYEQYF. The CDR3 bases that were read are TGTGCCAGCAGCCAAGAGGGACTGGGGGTCTAT.